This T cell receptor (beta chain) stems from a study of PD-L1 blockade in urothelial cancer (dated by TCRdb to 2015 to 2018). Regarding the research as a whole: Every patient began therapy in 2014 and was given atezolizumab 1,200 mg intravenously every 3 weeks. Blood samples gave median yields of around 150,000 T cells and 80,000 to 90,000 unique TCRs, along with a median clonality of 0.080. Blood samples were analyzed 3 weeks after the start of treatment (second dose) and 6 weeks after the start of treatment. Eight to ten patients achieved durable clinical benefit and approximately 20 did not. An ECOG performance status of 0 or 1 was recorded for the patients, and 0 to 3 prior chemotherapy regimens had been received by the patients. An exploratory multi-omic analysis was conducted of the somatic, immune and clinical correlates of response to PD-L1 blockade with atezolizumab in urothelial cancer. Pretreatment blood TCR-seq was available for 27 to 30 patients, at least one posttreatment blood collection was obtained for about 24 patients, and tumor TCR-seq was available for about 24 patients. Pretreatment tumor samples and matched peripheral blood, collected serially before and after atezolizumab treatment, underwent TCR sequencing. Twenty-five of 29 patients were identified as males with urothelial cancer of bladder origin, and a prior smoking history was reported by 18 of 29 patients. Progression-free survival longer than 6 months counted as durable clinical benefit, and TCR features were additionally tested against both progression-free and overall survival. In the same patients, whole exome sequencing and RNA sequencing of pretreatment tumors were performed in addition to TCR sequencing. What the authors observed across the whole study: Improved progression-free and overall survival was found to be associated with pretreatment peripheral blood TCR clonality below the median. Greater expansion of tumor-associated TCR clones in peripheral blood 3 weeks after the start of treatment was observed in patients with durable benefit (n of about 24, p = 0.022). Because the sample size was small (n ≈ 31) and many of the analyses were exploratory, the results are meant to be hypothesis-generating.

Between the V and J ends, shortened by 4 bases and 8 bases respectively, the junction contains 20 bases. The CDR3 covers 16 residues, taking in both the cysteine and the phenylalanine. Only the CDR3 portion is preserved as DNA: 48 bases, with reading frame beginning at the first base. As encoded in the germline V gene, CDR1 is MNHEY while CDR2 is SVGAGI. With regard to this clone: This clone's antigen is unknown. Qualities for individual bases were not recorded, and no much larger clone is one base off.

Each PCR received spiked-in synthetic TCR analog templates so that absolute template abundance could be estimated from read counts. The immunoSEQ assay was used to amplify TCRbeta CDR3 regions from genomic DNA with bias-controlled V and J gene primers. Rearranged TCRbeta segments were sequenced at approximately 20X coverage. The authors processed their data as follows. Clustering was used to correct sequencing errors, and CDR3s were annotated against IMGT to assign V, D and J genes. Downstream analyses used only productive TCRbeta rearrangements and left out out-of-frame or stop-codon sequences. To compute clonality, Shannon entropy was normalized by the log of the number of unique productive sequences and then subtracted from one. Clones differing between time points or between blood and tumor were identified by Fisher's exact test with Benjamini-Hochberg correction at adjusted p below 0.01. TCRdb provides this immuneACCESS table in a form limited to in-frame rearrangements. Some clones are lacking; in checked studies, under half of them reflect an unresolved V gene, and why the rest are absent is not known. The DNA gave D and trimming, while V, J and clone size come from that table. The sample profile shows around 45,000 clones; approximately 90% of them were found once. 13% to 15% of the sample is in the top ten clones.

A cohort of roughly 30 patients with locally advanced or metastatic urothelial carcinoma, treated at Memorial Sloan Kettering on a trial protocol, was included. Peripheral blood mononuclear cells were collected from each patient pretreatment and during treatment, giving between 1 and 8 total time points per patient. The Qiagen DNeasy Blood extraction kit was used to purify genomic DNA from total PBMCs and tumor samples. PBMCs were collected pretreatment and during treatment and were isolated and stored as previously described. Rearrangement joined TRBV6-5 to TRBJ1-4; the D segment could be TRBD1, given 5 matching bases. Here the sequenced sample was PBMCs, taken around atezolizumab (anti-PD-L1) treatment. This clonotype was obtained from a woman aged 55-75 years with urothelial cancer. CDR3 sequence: CASSSLPPGFREKLFF. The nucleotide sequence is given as TGTGCCAGCAGTTCTTTGCCTCCAGGGTTCCGGGAAAAACTGTTTTTT.